Listed below are T cell receptor beta chains from one sample, sequenced in a study of response to subunit inactivated influenza vaccine. TCRdb fed the RT-PCR reads into MiXCR, producing one record per CDR3 protein. The repertoire holds over 150,000 distinct CDR3 sequences, with over 13% as singletons. The source was CD8+ T cells sorted from PBMCs, collected more than 4 days after vaccination. Receptors were obtained from a man aged 50 to 59 who received an inactivated influenza vaccine. CDR3s include the opening cysteine and the closing phenylalanine or tryptophan. A D gene is named only where the DNA matches it firmly. Expanded clones are given a class, and other clones once, few, many or no size at all.

>15|TRBV4-1|TRBJ2-2|.|many
CASSLSVLNTGELFF
TGCGCCAGCAGCCTTAGCGTCCTGAACACCGGGGAGCTGTTTTTT
>12|TRBV5-8|TRBJ1-4|.|few
CASSKDSVKLFF
TGTGCCAGCAGCAAGGACAGTGTGAAACTGTTTTTT
>17|TRBV27|TRBJ1-2|.|.
CASSLDPTRGFNYGYTF
TGTGCCAGCAGTCTCGACCCCACCCGGGGCTTTAACTATGGCTACACCTTC
>19|TRBV20-1|TRBJ2-1|TRBD1|.
CSARGNNRGPESLYNEQFF
TGCAGTGCTAGAGGCAACAACAGGGGGCCCGAATCCCTCTACAATGAGCAGTTCTTC
>12|TRBV11-2|TRBJ2-1|TRBD2|.
CASTPRGDEQFF
TGTGCCAGCACTCCTCGGGGGGATGAGCAGTTCTTC
>13|TRBV9|TRBJ2-3|.|.
CASSVAVTDTQYF
TGTGCCAGCAGCGTAGCGGTCACAGATACGCAGTATTTT
>13|TRBV20-1|TRBJ1-5|.|.
CSASAQFNQPQHF
TGCAGTGCTAGTGCACAGTTTAATCAGCCCCAGCATTTT
>14|TRBV20-1|TRBJ2-3|TRBD2|.
CSARDGEGIDTQYF
TGCAGTGCTAGAGATGGGGAGGGAATCGATACGCAGTATTTT
>15|TRBV20-1|TRBJ2-5|.|.
CSARSRGGTEETQYF
TGCAGTGCTAGATCCCGGGGCGGGACAGAAGAGACCCAGTACTTC
>13|TRBV12-3/TRBV12-4|TRBJ2-7|TRBD1|many
CASSIGTDYEQYF
TGTGCCAGCAGTATCGGGACAGACTACGAGCAGTACTTC
>17|TRBV12-3/TRBV12-4|TRBJ2-7|TRBD2|.
CASIRPGGVGFSYEQYF
TGTGCCAGCATTCGCCCGGGGGGGGTAGGGTTTTCCTACGAGCAGTACTTC
>17|TRBV11-1|TRBJ2-1|TRBD2|.
CASRSSQLAGAYNEQFF
TGTGCCAGCAGATCATCCCAACTAGCGGGAGCCTACAATGAGCAGTTCTTC
>13|TRBV11-2|TRBJ2-7|TRBD1|.
CASGGDRAYEQYF
TGTGCCAGCGGCGGGGACAGGGCCTACGAGCAGTACTTC
>12|TRBV10-2|TRBJ2-2|.|.
CASMGGTGELFF
TGCGCCAGCATGGGTGGGACCGGGGAGCTGTTTTTT